This T cell receptor beta chain was captured in a study of cytomegalovirus exposure and HLA in healthy donors. Study summary: Both the approximately 120 validation repertoires and the 500 to 700 first-cohort repertoires used the same platform, as reported by a later analysis.

TCRdb's copy holds only in-frame clones and misses some; the assay was immunoSEQ multiplex PCR. The repertoire holds 150,000 to 200,000 clones, approximately 96% seen once, with approximately 1% in the top ten. Note on this clone: Its cognate antigen is unknown.

General study points: Most TCRs appeared rarely, but some public TCRs recurred in many donors. A list of roughly 160 TCR beta chains associated with cytomegalovirus was given. Later, an analysis found that TCR clusters from the first cohort tended to co-occur in the 110 or so validation repertoires.

Material for sequencing was PBMCs. The TCR was taken from a young woman in good health and CMV-seronegative.

CDR3 bases: TGCGCCAGCAGCTACGACAGCTACAATGAGCAGTTCTTC. Translation: CASSYDSYNEQFF. V is TRBV5-1 and J is TRBJ2-1; D might be TRBD1 (5 bases). V lost 3 bases to trimming and J lost 3 bases, with 7 bases between them. The CDR3 runs 13 residues. Germline CDR1 and CDR2: SGHRS and YFSETQ.